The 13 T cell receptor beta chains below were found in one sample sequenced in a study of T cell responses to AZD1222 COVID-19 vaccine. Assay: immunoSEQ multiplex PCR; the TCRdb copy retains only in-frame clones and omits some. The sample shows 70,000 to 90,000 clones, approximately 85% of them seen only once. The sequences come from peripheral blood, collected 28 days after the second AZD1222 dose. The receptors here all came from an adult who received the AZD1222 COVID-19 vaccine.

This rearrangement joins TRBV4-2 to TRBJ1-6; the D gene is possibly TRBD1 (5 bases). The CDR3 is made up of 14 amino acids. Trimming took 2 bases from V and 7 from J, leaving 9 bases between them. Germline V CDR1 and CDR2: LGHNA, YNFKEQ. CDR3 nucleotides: TGTGCCAGCAGCCAAAGGGGAAGAAATTCACCCCTCCACTTT. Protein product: CASSQRGRNSPLHF.

CDR3 residues: CASSPQGENTEAFF. CDR3 coding DNA: TGTGCCAGCAGCCCCCAGGGTGAGAACACTGAAGCTTTCTTT. The V and J genes are TRBV5-4 and TRBJ1-1; D is possibly TRBD1 (5 bases). Germline assignment: CDR1 SGHNT and CDR2 YYREEE (reference sequence). This CDR3 is built from 14 residues. With 4 bases removed from V and 1 base from J, the gap between germline ends came to 11 bases.

The DNA for the CDR3 is TGCGCCAGCAGCCAAGACCAGAGATCTAACTATGGCTACACCTTC. Its translation is CASSQDQRSNYGYTF. The V gene is TRBV4-1, the J gene TRBJ1-2, with D uncertain. The CDR3 sequence is 15 residues long. V was pared by 0 bases and J by 0 bases, with 8 bases between. Germline-derived CDR1 and CDR2 are MGHRA and YSYEKL.

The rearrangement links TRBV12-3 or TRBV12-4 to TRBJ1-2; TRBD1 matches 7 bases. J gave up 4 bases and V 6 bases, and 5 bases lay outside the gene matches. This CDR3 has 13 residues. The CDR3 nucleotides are TGTGCCAGCAGCCACGGGACAGCCTATGGCTACACCTTC. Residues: CASSHGTAYGYTF.

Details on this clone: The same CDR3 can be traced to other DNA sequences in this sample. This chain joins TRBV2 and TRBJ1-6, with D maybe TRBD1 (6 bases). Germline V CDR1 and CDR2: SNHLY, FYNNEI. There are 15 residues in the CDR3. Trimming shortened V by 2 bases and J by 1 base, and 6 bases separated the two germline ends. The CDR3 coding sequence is TGTGCCAGCAGTGAACAGGGGTCCTATAATTCACCCCTCCACTTT. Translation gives CASSEQGSYNSPLHF.

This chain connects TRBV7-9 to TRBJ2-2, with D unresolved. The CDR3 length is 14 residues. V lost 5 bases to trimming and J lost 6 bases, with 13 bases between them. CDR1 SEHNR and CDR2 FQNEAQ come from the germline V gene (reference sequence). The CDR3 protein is CASSRVSASGELFF. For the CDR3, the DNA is TGTGCCAGCAGCCGCGTGTCGGCCTCCGGGGAGCTGTTTTTT.

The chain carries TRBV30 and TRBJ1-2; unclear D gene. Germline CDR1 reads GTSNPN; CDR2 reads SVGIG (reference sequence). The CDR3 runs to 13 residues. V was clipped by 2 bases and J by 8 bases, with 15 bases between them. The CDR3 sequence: CAWSLLSVGGYTF. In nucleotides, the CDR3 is TGTGCCTGGAGTCTCCTCTCGGTCGGAGGCTACACCTTC.

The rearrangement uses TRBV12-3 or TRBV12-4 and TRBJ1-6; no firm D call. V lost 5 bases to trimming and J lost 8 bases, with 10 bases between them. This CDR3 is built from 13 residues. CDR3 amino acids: CASSPGSHSPLHF. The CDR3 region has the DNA TGTGCCAGCAGTCCGGGCAGTCATTCACCCCTCCACTTT.

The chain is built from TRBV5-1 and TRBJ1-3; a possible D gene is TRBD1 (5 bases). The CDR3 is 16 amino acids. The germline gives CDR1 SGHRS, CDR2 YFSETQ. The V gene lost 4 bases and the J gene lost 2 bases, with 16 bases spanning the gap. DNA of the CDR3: TGCGCCAGCAGCCCTAGCCTCCAGGGCGCTGGAAACACCATATATTTT. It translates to CASSPSLQGAGNTIYF.

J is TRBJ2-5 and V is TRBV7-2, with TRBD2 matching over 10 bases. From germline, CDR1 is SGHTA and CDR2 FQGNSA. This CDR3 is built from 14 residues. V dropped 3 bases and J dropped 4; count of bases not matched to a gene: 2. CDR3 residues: CASSLRLAGETQYF. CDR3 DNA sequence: TGTGCCAGCAGCTTGAGACTAGCGGGAGAGACCCAGTACTTC.

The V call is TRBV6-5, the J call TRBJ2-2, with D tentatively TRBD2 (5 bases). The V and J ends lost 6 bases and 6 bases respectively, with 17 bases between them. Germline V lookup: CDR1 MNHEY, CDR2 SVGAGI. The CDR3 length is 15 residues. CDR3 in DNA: TGTGCCAGCAGGGAGGATCTCTCCGGAGCCGGGGAGCTGTTTTTT. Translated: CASREDLSGAGELFF.

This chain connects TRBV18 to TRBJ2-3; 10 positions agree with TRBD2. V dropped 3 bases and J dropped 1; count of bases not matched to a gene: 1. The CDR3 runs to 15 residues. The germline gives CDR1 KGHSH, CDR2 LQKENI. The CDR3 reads CASSPGTSGTDTQYF. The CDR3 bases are TGTGCCAGCTCACCGGGGACTAGCGGCACAGATACGCAGTATTTT.

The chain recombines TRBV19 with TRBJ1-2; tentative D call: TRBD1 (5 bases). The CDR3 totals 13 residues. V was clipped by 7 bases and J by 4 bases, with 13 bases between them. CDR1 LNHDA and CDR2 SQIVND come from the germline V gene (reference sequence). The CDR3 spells CASTQGLGYGYTF. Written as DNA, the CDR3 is TGTGCCAGTACCCAGGGTCTCGGCTATGGCTACACCTTC.